The clone carrying this T cell receptor (beta chain) appeared once. The sample comes from a study of control samples from healthy donors and cancer patients. Some clones are missing from TCRdb's copy, which holds only in-frame ones; the method was immunoSEQ multiplex PCR. The data contain 55,000 to 70,000 clones, about 91% of them seen just once; the ten biggest clones take up around 0.91%. This receptor was taken from a young man with colorectal cancer. The sequenced sample consisted of PBMCs.

CDR3 nucleotides: TGTGCCAGCAGCCACGGACAGGGGACCGGGGAGCTGTTTTTT. As protein: CASSHGQGTGELFF. V is TRBV3-1 (or the pseudogene TRBV3-2) and J is TRBJ2-2; TRBD1 aligns across 9 bases. Germline lookup yields CDR1 LGHDT and CDR2 YNNKEL (reference sequence). CDR3 size: 14 residues. V shed 3 bases, J shed 5 bases, and the junction held 1 base outside the gene matches.